These 22 T cell receptor beta chains were sequenced from one sample in a study of cytomegalovirus exposure and HLA in healthy donors. Use of 60 Vbeta and 13 Jbeta primers characterized the PCR. Sequencing was performed with immunoSEQ multiplex PCR; in TCRdb, only in-frame clones are kept and a portion is missing. This table holds fewer than 250,000 clones, about 80% found once. Sequencing was performed on PBMCs. The receptors were gathered from a man in his late teens or twenties in good health and CMV-seronegative.

This chain joins TRBV30 and TRBJ2-4; no clear D. Germline values: CDR1 GTSNPN, CDR2 SVGIG (reference sequence). CDR3 length equals 12 residues. Deletions cut 1 base from V and 8 bases from J, with 9 bases between. The CDR3 spells CAWSESQDIQYF. CDR3 bases: TGTGCCTGGAGTGAGAGTCAGGACATTCAGTACTTC.

The chain uses TRBV7-8 and TRBJ2-5, with D perhaps matching TRBD1 (6 bases). Germline V gene sequence: CDR1 SGHVS, CDR2 FQNEAQ. Trimming stripped 5 bases from V and 3 bases from J, with 10 bases between. The CDR3 totals 13 residues. The CDR3 loop is CASSRRQEETQYF. CDR3 nucleotides: TGTGCCAGCAGCCGACGACAGGAAGAGACCCAGTACTTC. The full variable domain, its missing parts supplied by reference TRBV7-8 and TRBJ2-5, is GAGVSQSPRYKVAKRGQDVALRCDPISGHVSLFWYQQALGQGPEFLTYFQNEAQLDKSGLPSDRFFAERPEGSVSTLKIQRTQQEDSAVYLCASSRRQEETQYFGPGTRLLVL.

This sequence joins TRBV4-1 and TRBJ1-1; D might be TRBD1 (5 bases). This CDR3 is built from 13 residues. Trimming left V 1 base short and J 10 bases short, with 13 bases between. Germline lookup yields CDR1 MGHRA and CDR2 YSYEKL. The CDR3 nucleotides are TGCGCCAGCAGCCAAGGCCCATCGGGGGGAGCTTTCTTT. Its protein is CASSQGPSGGAFF.

The chain carries TRBV7-9 and TRBJ2-1, with 7 bases identical to TRBD1. Germline V lookup: CDR1 SEHNR, CDR2 FQNEAQ (reference sequence). There are 15 residues in the CDR3. The trim removed 2 bases at V and 2 bases at J, leaving 3 bases unmatched. As DNA, the CDR3 is TGTGCCAGCAGCTTAACTACAGGGGCCTACAATGAGCAGTTCTTC. As protein: CASSLTTGAYNEQFF.

The count of this clone is one. CDR3 loop: CASSLDLRNEQFF. The CDR3 bases are TGTGCCAGCAGCTTGGACTTAAGGAATGAGCAGTTCTTC. The rearrangement joins TRBV7-8 to TRBJ2-1, with D tentatively TRBD2 (5 bases). V lost 3 bases, J lost 7 bases, and 10 bases lay in between. Germline V gene sequence: CDR1 SGHVS, CDR2 FQNEAQ. The CDR3 runs to 13 residues.

The chain carries TRBV4-3 and TRBJ2-5; D unclear. V was shortened by 4 bases and J by 1 base, with 7 bases between the two germline ends. Per the germline V gene, CDR1 is LGHNA and CDR2 is YSLEER. The CDR3 sequence is 13 residues long. DNA of the CDR3: TGCGCCAGCAGCCTCTTCCTCCAAGAGACCCAGTACTTC. Amino acid sequence: CASSLFLQETQYF.

This chain joins TRBV19 and TRBJ1-1; a possible D gene is TRBD1 (5 bases). Germline loops: CDR1 LNHDA, CDR2 SQIVND (reference sequence). This CDR3 has 14 amino acids. Trimming took off 3 bases at V and 2 bases at J, with 10 bases between the two ends. The chain's CDR3 is CASSIRDYNTEAFF. The CDR3, as DNA: TGTGCCAGTAGTATCCGGGACTATAACACTGAAGCTTTCTTT.

V is TRBV7-6 and J is TRBJ2-5; TRBD1 is a possible D gene (6 bases). Per germline, CDR1 SGHVS and CDR2 FNYEAQ. The CDR3 has 14 amino acids. V was shortened by 5 bases and J by 3 bases, with 13 bases between the two germline ends. The CDR3 DNA reads as TGTGCCAGCAGCGGACAGTATACGGAAGAGACCCAGTACTTC. Protein sequence: CASSGQYTEETQYF. Full variable domain (rest looked up from reference TRBV7-6 and TRBJ2-5): GAGVSQSPRYKVTKRGQDVALRCDPISGHVSLYWYRQALGQGPEFLTYFNYEAQQDKSGLPNDRFSAERPEGSISTLTIQRTEQRDSAMYRCASSGQYTEETQYFGPGTRLLVL.

The chain is built from TRBV5-8 and TRBJ2-4; TRBD2 matches 10 bases. Germline loops: CDR1 SGHTS, CDR2 YDEGEE. The V and J ends lost 4 bases and 1 base, in that order; junction bases with no gene match: 14. The CDR3 consists of 19 residues. CDR3 protein: CASSPLAGVAFAAKNIQYF. Written as DNA, the CDR3 is TGTGCCAGCAGCCCCCTAGCGGGAGTGGCGTTTGCGGCCAAAAACATTCAGTACTTC.

The chain employs TRBV7-3 and TRBJ2-1, with D unresolved. Germline V CDR1 and CDR2: SGHTA, FQGTGA. The length of the CDR3 is 13 residues. Trimming stripped 3 bases from V and 5 bases from J, with 8 bases between. The CDR3 reads CASSFANHNEQFF. The CDR3 DNA sequence: TGTGCCAGCAGCTTCGCGAACCACAATGAGCAGTTCTTC.

CDR3 coding DNA: TGTGCCAGCAGCGCGGGACTAGCGGGAGGCACCGGGGAGCTGTTTTTT. It specifies CASSAGLAGGTGELFF. V is TRBV5-4 and J is TRBJ2-2, with TRBD2 matching over 15 bases. The CDR3 consists of 16 residues. Germline assignment: CDR1 SGHNT and CDR2 YYREEE (reference sequence). The V segment lost 4 bases and the J segment 4 bases; nucleotides outside the gene matches: 2.

V is TRBV5-6 and J is TRBJ1-5; 10 nucleotides agree with TRBD1. CDR1 is SGHDT and CDR2 is YYEEEE in the germline V gene. V shed 0 bases and J 6 bases; nucleotides not matched to a gene: 6. This CDR3 is 16 amino acids long. The CDR3 protein is CASSLGTGGVGQPQHF. The CDR3 region has the DNA TGTGCCAGCAGCTTGGGGACAGGGGGAGTTGGTCAGCCCCAGCATTTT.

The V and J genes are TRBV2 and TRBJ1-1, with 7 bases aligning to TRBD1. Germline trimming cut 7 bases from V and 2 bases from J; bases unmatched to any gene: 13. CDR1 is SNHLY and CDR2 is FYNNEI in the germline V gene. The CDR3 is made up of 16 amino acids. In DNA, the CDR3 is TGTGCCAGCACACTTCCTGTAGGACAGGCCAACACTGAAGCTTTCTTT. This translates into CASTLPVGQANTEAFF.

The chain recombines TRBV27 with TRBJ1-2; 11 bases align to TRBD1. This CDR3 spans 14 amino acids. Trimming cost V 4 bases and J 8 bases; bases outside gene matches: 6. Germline CDR1 reads MNHEY; CDR2 reads SMNVEV (reference sequence). The CDR3 here is CASSSWDRGIGYTF. The CDR3 bases are TGTGCCAGCAGTTCCTGGGACAGGGGGATCGGCTACACCTTC.

The chain is built from TRBV7-3 and TRBJ2-3; no clear D. CDR1 and CDR2 (germline): SGHTA, FQGTGA. V lost 2 bases to trimming and J lost 4 bases, with 10 bases between them. The CDR3 covers 14 residues. The CDR3: CASSLESQADTQYF. CDR3 sequence (DNA): TGTGCCAGCAGCTTAGAGTCCCAGGCAGATACGCAGTATTTT.

The chain has TRBV5-1 and TRBJ2-2, with 13 bases matching TRBD2. From germline, CDR1 is SGHRS and CDR2 YFSETQ. The junction had 6 bases not matched to a gene; V was cut back by 4 bases and J by 3 bases. The CDR3 runs to 17 residues. CDR3 sequence (DNA): TGCGCCAGCAGCCAAACTAGCGGGGGGGCTTACACCGGGGAGCTGTTTTTT. It codes for CASSQTSGGAYTGELFF.

The CDR3 sequence: CASSSPSGSFSDEQFF. CDR3 sequence (DNA): TGCGCCAGCAGCTCCCCTAGCGGGAGCTTTTCCGATGAGCAGTTCTTC. The gene calls are TRBV10-2 and TRBJ2-1; 10 nucleotides match TRBD2. The CDR3 length is 16 residues. Trimming took 6 bases from V and 8 from J; bases not matched to a gene: 13. Germline assignment: CDR1 WSHSY and CDR2 SAAADI.

This clone was seen only once. CDR3 coding DNA: TGTGCCAGCAGTGGCACTAGCGGGAACACCGGGGAGCTGTTTTTT. Its protein product is CASSGTSGNTGELFF. The chain carries TRBV6-5 and TRBJ2-2; 8 bases are shared with TRBD2. The CDR3 consists of 15 residues. After removal of 5 bases from V and 1 base from J, the junction contained 3 bases not matched to a gene. From germline, CDR1 is MNHEY and CDR2 SVGAGI.

The chain combines TRBV30 with TRBJ1-1; D is unresolved. The CDR3 has 15 amino acids. V shed 4 bases and J shed 0 bases, with 15 bases lying between them. The germline CDR1 and CDR2 sequences are GTSNPN and SVGIG (reference sequence). The CDR3 is CAWKKWRNMNTEAFF. The CDR3 bases are TGTGCCTGGAAAAAATGGAGGAACATGAACACTGAAGCTTTCTTT.

This chain uses TRBV9 with TRBJ2-1; D not certain. In germline, CDR1 is SGDLS, CDR2 YYNGEE. V lost 2 bases and J 6 bases, leaving 6 bases between the germline ends. There are 12 residues in the CDR3. The CDR3 loop reads CASSVIPNEQFF. The CDR3 nucleotides read TGTGCCAGCAGCGTTATCCCCAATGAGCAGTTCTTC.

Of note for this clone: The same CDR3 arises from other DNA sequences in this sample as well. The chain joins TRBV27 to TRBJ1-5; D is possibly TRBD1 (5 bases). CDR1 MNHEY and CDR2 SMNVEV come from the germline V gene (reference sequence). CDR3 length equals 15 residues. Trimming removed 3 bases at V and 2 bases at J, with 11 bases between. The CDR3 protein is CASSFQGGGNQPQHF. In nucleotides, the CDR3 is TGTGCCAGCAGTTTTCAGGGAGGGGGCAATCAGCCCCAGCATTTT.

The table lists this clone with a few counts. The rearrangement uses TRBV7-9 and TRBJ2-1, with 8 bases lining up with TRBD2. Germline values: CDR1 SEHNR, CDR2 FQNEAQ (reference sequence). The V segment lost 2 bases and the J segment 5 bases; nucleotides outside the gene matches: 8. The CDR3 extends over 16 amino acids. CDR3 loop: CASSLISLAGHNEQFF. As DNA, the CDR3 is TGTGCCAGCAGCTTAATCTCCCTAGCGGGCCACAATGAGCAGTTCTTC. Full variable domain (missing parts from reference TRBV7-9 and TRBJ2-1): DTGVSQNPRHKITKRGQNVTFRCDPISEHNRLYWYRQTLGQGPEFLTYFQNEAQLEKSRLLSDRFSAERPKGSFSTLEIQRTEQGDSAMYLCASSLISLAGHNEQFFGPGTRLTVL.